This TCR beta chain emerged from a study of shared clonotypes between healthy human individuals. The assay ran at deep level. Researchers divided each subset's genomic DNA evenly across several immunoSEQ plates. Profiled with immunoSEQ multiplex PCR; TCRdb holds only in-frame clones, not every one. The table includes roughly 2.2 million clones, less than 95% detected once. Findings and caveats of the study: The authors sampled blood alone, and tissue repertoires likely differ. Sharing across four donors was highest in naive CD4 (approximately 5%) and lowest in memory CD8 (about 0.4%).

In regard to this clone: The antigen is not known.

With V trimmed by 3 bases and J by 0 bases, 5 bases remained unmatched. Per germline, CDR1 MNHEY and CDR2 SMNVEV (reference sequence). There are 15 residues in the CDR3. Sequenced: naive CD4+ T cells from PBMCs. Subset reported: CD45RA+ positively selected. This clonotype was obtained from a man younger than 35 in good health. Some clones in this sample may be carry-over from other donors' samples. The chain employs TRBV27 and TRBJ2-7, with 7 positions matching TRBD1. CDR3 sequence: CASSFVGQHSYEQYF. The CDR3 bases are TGTGCCAGCAGTTTTGTGGGACAGCACTCCTACGAGCAGTACTTC.